This TCR beta chain was obtained from a study of T cell repertoires in cytomegalovirus infection. Study-wide background: Public TCR beta signatures were indicative of both CMV infection and a matching HLA type. Study-level points and caveats: Summed frequency of public TCR beta families distinguished CMV carriers with the relevant HLA. Ex vivo, HLA-C-restricted CMV-specific TCR beta clonotypes prevailed over the rest of the response.

As for this clonotype: Its cognate antigen is unknown.

V shed 4 bases and J shed 1 base, with 10 bases lying between them. This CDR3 is built from 15 residues. Germline loops: CDR1 PRHDT, CDR2 FYEKMQ (reference sequence). Via MiXCR, TCRdb re-called the reads, giving one row per CDR3 protein. The data contain fewer than 550,000 distinct CDR3 sequences, 16% of them singletons. The chain carries TRBV13 and TRBJ1-4, with D unclear. What was sequenced was CD8+ T cells from PBMCs. This sequence originates from a human donor in good health (CMV status not recorded). Some clones in this sample may be carry-over from other donors' samples. The CDR3 here is CASSSRRRTNEKLFF. Here the CDR3 DNA reads TGTGCCAGCAGCTCTCGACGGCGAACTAATGAAAAACTGTTTTTT.